This is a list of T cell receptor beta chains from one sample in a study of tumor and adjacent non-tumor tissue in lung cancer. TCRdb re-analysed the multiplex PCR reads in MiXCR, keeping a single row per CDR3 protein. The table has 120,000 or so distinct CDR3 sequences, around three fifths seen once. Sequenced input: lung tumor tissue. All receptors derive from a man younger than 40 with non-small cell lung cancer. Each CDR3 is given with its conserved first and last residue. The D gene is left open where the match is weak. A row's size may be missing; if present it is once, few, many or a size class.

d_gene: NA; len: 19; abundance: NA; v_gene: TRBV21-1; j_gene: TRBJ2-5; CDR3aa: CASSKDPHPAGGGQETQYF; CDR3nt: TGTGCCAGCAGCAAAGACCCTCACCCAGCGGGAGGAGGGCAAGAGACCCAGTACTTC
d_gene: NA; len: 14; abundance: NA; v_gene: TRBV12-3/TRBV12-4; j_gene: TRBJ2-2; CDR3aa: CASSSGIYIGELFF; CDR3nt: TGTGCCAGCAGTAGCGGAATCTACATAGGGGAGCTGTTTTTT
d_gene: NA; len: 15; abundance: NA; v_gene: TRBV11-3; j_gene: TRBJ1-1; CDR3aa: CASRSTGTVNTEAFF; CDR3nt: TGTGCCAGCCGCTCGACCGGGACGGTGAACACTGAGGCTTTCTTT
d_gene: TRBD2; len: 16; abundance: many; v_gene: TRBV11-3; j_gene: TRBJ2-3; CDR3aa: CASSAVAGGPVDTQYF; CDR3nt: TGTGCCAGCAGCGCCGTAGCGGGAGGGCCTGTAGATACGCAGTATTTT
d_gene: NA; len: 14; abundance: NA; v_gene: TRBV20-1; j_gene: TRBJ1-6; CDR3aa: CSAITGARNSPLHF; CDR3nt: TGCAGTGCAATCACGGGGGCACGTAATTCACCCCTCCACTTT
d_gene: NA; len: 15; abundance: NA; v_gene: TRBV5-4; j_gene: TRBJ1-1; CDR3aa: CASNACGGRNSEAFF; CDR3nt: TGTGCCAGCAATGCATGCGGGGGGCGAAACTCTGAAGCTTTCTTT
d_gene: NA; len: 12; abundance: NA; v_gene: TRBV11-3; j_gene: TRBJ2-1; CDR3aa: CTSSLLRNVQFF; CDR3nt: TGTACCAGCAGCCTCCTACGCAATGTGCAGTTCTTC
d_gene: NA; len: 17; abundance: NA; v_gene: TRBV6-5; j_gene: TRBJ1-1; CDR3aa: CASSPGLRIGLNTEAFF; CDR3nt: TGTGCCAGCAGTCCGGGTCTTCGGATAGGGCTGAACACTGAAGCTTTTTTT
d_gene: NA; len: 15; abundance: NA; v_gene: TRBV20-1; j_gene: TRBJ2-1; CDR3aa: CSARVGVASYNELFF; CDR3nt: TGCAGTGCTAGAGTGGGAGTAGCGAGTTACAATGAGTTGTTCTTC
d_gene: NA; len: 12; abundance: few; v_gene: TRBV10-3; j_gene: TRBJ2-4; CDR3aa: CAISATRNIQYF; CDR3nt: TGTGCCATCAGTGCCACACGGAACATTCAGTACTTC
d_gene: TRBD1; len: 16; abundance: many; v_gene: TRBV4-1; j_gene: TRBJ1-5; CDR3aa: CASSQGDAGGNQPQHF; CDR3nt: TGCGCCAGCAGCCAAGGGGACGCAGGGGGAAATCAGCCCCAGCATTTT
d_gene: NA; len: 14; abundance: many; v_gene: TRBV6-5; j_gene: TRBJ1-2; CDR3aa: CASSYSRGVYGYTF; CDR3nt: TGTGCCAGCAGTTACTCTAGGGGAGTCTATGGCTACACCTTC
d_gene: TRBD1; len: 15; abundance: NA; v_gene: TRBV11-2; j_gene: TRBJ1-2; CDR3aa: CASSSRAGGLYGYTF; CDR3nt: TGTGCCAGCAGTTCCCGGGCAGGGGGCCTCTATGGCTACACCTTC
d_gene: NA; len: 13; abundance: NA; v_gene: TRBV12-3/TRBV12-4; j_gene: TRBJ1-1; CDR3aa: CASSPGPNTETFF; CDR3nt: TGTGCCAGCAGCCCGGGCCCGAACACTGAAACTTTCTTT
d_gene: NA; len: 15; abundance: NA; v_gene: TRBV4-1; j_gene: TRBJ1-1; CDR3aa: CASSQDGGADTEAFF; CDR3nt: TGCGCCAGCAGCCAAGATGGGGGTGCAGACACTGAAGCTTTCTTT
d_gene: NA; len: 13; abundance: few; v_gene: TRBV5-1; j_gene: TRBJ2-7; CDR3aa: CASSSGGGYEQYF; CDR3nt: TGCGCCAGCAGCTCTGGAGGGGGGTACGAGCAGTACTTC
d_gene: TRBD2; len: 20; abundance: NA; v_gene: TRBV5-5; j_gene: TRBJ2-1; CDR3aa: CASSSLTGTSGFSSYIAQFF; CDR3nt: TGTGCCAGCAGCTCCTTAACCGGGACTAGCGGGTTCAGCTCCTACATTGCGCAGTTCTTC